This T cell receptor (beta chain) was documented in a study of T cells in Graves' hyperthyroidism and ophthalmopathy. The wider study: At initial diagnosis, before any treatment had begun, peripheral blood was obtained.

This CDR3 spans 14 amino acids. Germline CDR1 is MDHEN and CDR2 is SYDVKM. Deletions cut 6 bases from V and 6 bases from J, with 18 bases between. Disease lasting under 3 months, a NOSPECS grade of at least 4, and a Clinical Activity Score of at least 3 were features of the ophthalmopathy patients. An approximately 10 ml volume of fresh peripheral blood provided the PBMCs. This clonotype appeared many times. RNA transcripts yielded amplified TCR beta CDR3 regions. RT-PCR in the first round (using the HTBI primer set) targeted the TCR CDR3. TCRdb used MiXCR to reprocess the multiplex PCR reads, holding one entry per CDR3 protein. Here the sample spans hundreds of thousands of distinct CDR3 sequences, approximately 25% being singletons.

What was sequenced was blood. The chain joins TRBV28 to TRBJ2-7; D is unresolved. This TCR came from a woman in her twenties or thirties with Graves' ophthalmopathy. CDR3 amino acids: CASRPGWGLGEQYF. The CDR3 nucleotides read TGTGCCAGCAGGCCCGGATGGGGTTTGGGCGAGCAGTACTTC.